The next 10 T cell receptor beta chains were all read from a single sample in a study of blood T cells in healthy people across ages. Using a J-beta primer mix together with a sample-barcoded 5' primer, a second PCR was run for about 6 to 11 cycles. TCRdb re-derived calls from the 5' RACE reads in MiXCR, one entry per CDR3 protein. The table includes about 1.6 million distinct CDR3 sequences, roughly a third detected once. The sequencing sample was made of blood. All receptors derive from a woman between 25 and 40 years old in good health.

The chain is built from TRBV20-1 and TRBJ2-3; TRBD2 matches 8 bases. This CDR3 is built from 13 residues. CDR1 is DFQATT, CDR2 SNEGSKA, per germline (reference sequence). CDR3 protein: CRAGGLSTDTQYF. The CDR3 bases are TGCAGGGCGGGGGGACTCAGCACAGATACGCAGTATTTT.

The gene calls are TRBV7-9 and TRBJ1-3, with 7 nucleotides matching TRBD1. The germline gives CDR1 SEHNR, CDR2 FQNEAQ (reference sequence). This CDR3 spans 16 amino acids. The V and J ends lost 5 bases and 0 bases, in that order; junction bases with no gene match: 7. The CDR3 nucleotides are TGTGCCAGCAGCGGCTACAGGGGAGACTCTGGAAACACCATATATTTT. Amino acid sequence: CASSGYRGDSGNTIYF.

This sequence joins TRBV9 and TRBJ1-2; 9 bases align to TRBD1. The CDR3 has 15 amino acids. Looked up from germline, CDR1 is SGDLS and CDR2 is YYNGEE. V gave up 5 bases and J gave up 4 bases; unmatched junction bases: 9. The CDR3 DNA follows: TGTGCCAGCAGTCGGCCGGGACAGGGAGTCTATGGCTACACCTTC. Its translation: CASSRPGQGVYGYTF.

This clonotype was counted a few times. The chain joins TRBV7-9 to TRBJ1-2, with TRBD1 matching over 9 bases. The length of the CDR3 is 15 residues. After removal of 5 bases from V and 6 bases from J, the junction contained 10 bases not matched to a gene. Germline V gene lookup returns CDR1 SEHNR and CDR2 FQNEAQ (reference sequence). The CDR3 is CASSPRTGAPNGYTF. As DNA, the CDR3 is TGTGCCAGCAGCCCTAGGACAGGGGCTCCGAATGGCTACACCTTC. The variable domain in full, completed from reference TRBV7-9 and TRBJ1-2, reads DTGVSQNPRHKITKRGQNVTFRCDPISEHNRLYWYRQTLGQGPEFLTYFQNEAQLEKSRLLSDRFSAERPKGSFSTLEIQRTEQGDSAMYLCASSPRTGAPNGYTFGSGTRLTVV.

The genes are TRBV5-4 and TRBJ2-7; 12 bases map to TRBD1. J gave up 3 bases and V 4 bases, and 8 bases lay outside the gene matches. Looked up from germline, CDR1 is SGHNT and CDR2 is YYREEE (reference sequence). CDR3 length equals 16 residues. DNA of the CDR3: TGTGCCAGCAGCCTGGGGACAGGGGGCGATTACTACGAGCAGTACTTC. Its protein is CASSLGTGGDYYEQYF. Full variable domain (missing parts from reference TRBV5-4 and TRBJ2-7): ETGVTQSPTHLIKTRGQQVTLRCSSQSGHNTVSWYQQALGQGPQFIFQYYREEENGRGNFPPRFSGLQFPNYSSELNVNALELDDSALYLCASSLGTGGDYYEQYFGPGTRLTVT.

This clonotype was observed a handful of times. The gene calls are TRBV4-1 and TRBJ2-7; a possible D gene is TRBD2 (6 bases). Trimming removed 4 bases from V and 5 bases from J, with 21 bases in between. This CDR3 is built from 16 residues. Looked up from germline, CDR1 is MGHRA and CDR2 is YSYEKL. CDR3 bases: TGCGCCAGCAGCCGACGCGGACAACCGGGAGTCGACGAGCAGTACTTC. Translated, it gives CASSRRGQPGVDEQYF.

Notes on this clonotype: This may be a read error: a much more frequent sequence differs by one nucleotide. This chain uses TRBV20-1 with TRBJ1-1, with TRBD1 matching 7 bases. With 6 bases clipped from V and 8 bases from J, the junction kept 12 bases outside the gene matches. CDR1 and CDR2 from the germline V gene are DFQATT and SNEGSKA (reference sequence). The CDR3 consists of 13 residues. CDR3 loop: CSAHTPGGREAFF. The CDR3 bases are TGCAGTGCACACACGCCAGGGGGAAGAGAAGCTTTCTTT.

The CDR3 nucleotides read TGTGCCAGCAGTTCCCCAATTGGACCCCGCTACGAGCAGTACTTC. As protein: CASSSPIGPRYEQYF. This chain uses TRBV28 with TRBJ2-7; no firm D call. The germline V gene has CDR1 MDHEN and CDR2 SYDVKM. CDR3 size: 15 residues. The V gene lost 4 bases and the J gene lost 3 bases, with 16 bases spanning the gap.

This clonotype was seen only a few times. The rearrangement links TRBV6-1 to TRBJ1-1; the D gene is possibly TRBD1 (5 bases). This CDR3 contains 16 residues. CDR1 is MNHNS and CDR2 is SASEGT in the germline V gene. V was shortened by 7 bases and J by 5 bases, with 23 bases between the two germline ends. The CDR3 loop reads CASTLPGGGSGTEAFF. As DNA, the CDR3 is TGTGCCAGCACCCTCCCAGGTGGGGGATCGGGAACTGAAGCTTTCTTT.

This chain connects TRBV20-1 to TRBJ2-5, with D possibly matching TRBD1 (6 bases). CDR1 and CDR2 (germline): DFQATT, SNEGSKA (reference sequence). Deletions cut 2 bases from V and 1 base from J, with 14 bases between. The length of the CDR3 is 15 residues. This CDR3 reads CSARSRWGRQETQYF. The CDR3, as DNA: TGCAGTGCTAGATCCCGGTGGGGGCGCCAAGAGACCCAGTACTTC.